This T cell receptor (beta chain) was found in a study of Graves' ophthalmopathy and Graves' hyperthyroidism. Overall study context: No treatment had been given when peripheral blood was collected at initial diagnosis.

RNA transcripts yielded amplified TCR beta CDR3 regions. First-round RT-PCR employed HTBI primers, with a second-round multiplex PCR after it. TCRdb re-called the multiplex PCR reads through MiXCR, storing one row per CDR3 protein. The sample lists about 240,000 distinct CDR3 sequences; around 45% were seen once. The germline V gene encodes CDR1 SQVTM and CDR2 ANQGSEA. The CDR3 contains 13 residues. Between the trimmed V and J ends, which lost 2 bases and 8 bases, there was a span of 15 bases. A note on this clonotype: Its specificity is unknown.

Notes on the study in general: Most expanded thyroid clonotypes above 0.001 frequency also appeared in blood.

Sequenced input: peripheral blood. V is TRBV29-1 and J is TRBJ1-2; TRBD1 is a possible D gene (5 bases). The receptor was isolated from an adult man with Graves' ophthalmopathy. CDR3 protein: CSVERVGDMGYTF. CDR3 sequence (DNA): TGCAGCGTTGAAAGGGTGGGGGATATGGGCTACACCTTC.